The 25 T cell receptor beta chains below come from one sample, sequenced in a study of human T cells and chemical hapten exposure (dated by TCRdb to the early 2020s). Library prep was done by RACE. Sequenced using a NextSeq 500. The raw public reads went through TCRdb reprocessing: fastp at Q25, MiXCR clone calling, in-frame beta chains kept. One record per CDR3 amino acid sequence lists the most common genes and DNA. The sample table records about 360,000 distinct CDR3 sequences; about 4.4% of these occur just once. The ten largest clones represent approximately 2.5% of the sample. The label giving this sample's time point can be read as: patch test 1, 2 weeks after DPC sensitization. In light of the paper, this sample's treatment or condition label describes: therapeutic diphenylcyclopropenone sensitization with weekly scalp DPC. Material: whole blood, obtained in connection with sensitization to the hapten diphenylcyclopropenone (DPC). The source is a woman aged 45 to 65 with alopecia areata. Some clones in this sample may be carry-over from other donors' samples.

The chain combines TRBV27 with TRBJ1-6, with D tentatively TRBD1 (5 bases). Germline V lookup: CDR1 MNHEY, CDR2 SMNVEV (reference sequence). The CDR3 runs to 18 residues. Trimming removed 7 bases from V and 0 bases from J, with 19 bases in between. CDR3 protein: CASTRRDGISSYNSPLHF. The CDR3 bases are TGTGCCAGCACCAGGCGGGACGGAATAAGCTCCTATAATTCACCCCTCCACTTT.

This clonotype was recorded at least ten times. This chain links TRBV18 with TRBJ1-5; 7 nucleotides agree with TRBD1. J gave up 3 bases and V 3 bases, and 2 bases lay outside the gene matches. The germline gives CDR1 KGHSH, CDR2 LQKENI. The CDR3 is 14 residues long. The CDR3 sequence: CASSPGQVNQPQHF. The DNA of the CDR3 is TGTGCCAGCTCACCCGGACAGGTCAATCAGCCCCAGCATTTT.

This clonotype occurred many times. The chain carries TRBV14 and TRBJ2-7; maybe TRBD2 (6 bases). The CDR3 is 12 amino acids. V shed 8 bases and J shed 4 bases, with 12 bases lying between them. CDR1 SGHDN and CDR2 FVKESK come from the germline V gene. CDR3 region: CASGGQVYEQYF. The CDR3, as DNA: TGTGCCAGCGGAGGGCAGGTGTACGAGCAGTACTTC. The full variable domain, completed using reference TRBV14 and TRBJ2-7, is EAGVTQFPSHSVIEKGQTVTLRCDPISGHDNLYWYRRVMGKEIKFLLHFVKESKQDESGMPNNRFLAERTGGTYSTLKVQPAELEDSGVYFCASGGQVYEQYFGPGTRLTVT.

This clonotype has a handful of counts. The V and J genes are TRBV29-1 and TRBJ2-2; D gene uncertain. Between the trimmed V and J ends, which lost 7 bases and 3 bases, there was a span of 9 bases. Germline V gene sequence: CDR1 SQVTM, CDR2 ANQGSEA. The CDR3 consists of 12 residues. This CDR3 is CSAARDTGELFF. CDR3 nucleotides: TGCAGCGCTGCACGGGACACCGGGGAGCTGTTTTTT.

This clonotype was seen a handful of times. DNA of the CDR3: TGTGCCAGCAGGGGGATCGGGACTAGCGGAACAGATACGCAGTATTTT. This translates into CASRGIGTSGTDTQYF. The rearrangement uses TRBV2 and TRBJ2-3, with TRBD2 identical over 11 bases. Germline loops: CDR1 SNHLY, CDR2 FYNNEI. The CDR3 has 16 residues. The V segment lost 6 bases and the J segment 3 bases; nucleotides outside the gene matches: 8.

V is TRBV29-1 and J is TRBJ2-1; weak D call: TRBD1 (5 bases). Per the germline V gene, CDR1 is SQVTM and CDR2 is ANQGSEA. This CDR3 has 13 amino acids. V was clipped by 0 bases and J by 3 bases, with 6 bases between them. The CDR3 DNA is TGCAGCGTTGAAGAAGGGGTCTACAATGAGCAGTTCTTC. Amino acid sequence: CSVEEGVYNEQFF.

The chain recombines TRBV20-1 with TRBJ2-7, with 11 positions matching TRBD2. V gave up 5 bases and J gave up 2 bases; unmatched junction bases: 5. Germline CDR1 and CDR2: DFQATT and SNEGSKA (reference sequence). This CDR3 is 14 amino acids long. The CDR3 DNA reads TGCAGTGCTGGGGTAGCGGGAGGGACCTACGAGCAGTACTTC. Encoded protein: CSAGVAGGTYEQYF.

This clonotype was picked up many times. The V call is TRBV27, the J call TRBJ2-3, with TRBD1 as a possible D gene (6 bases). Per germline, CDR1 MNHEY and CDR2 SMNVEV (reference sequence). V dropped 5 bases and J dropped 2 bases, with 17 bases sitting between them. The CDR3 length is 16 residues. CDR3 loop: CASSPQGTHFTDTQYF. DNA of the CDR3: TGTGCCAGCAGTCCCCAAGGGACACACTTCACAGATACGCAGTATTTT.

This rearrangement joins TRBV20-1 to TRBJ2-7; possible D gene TRBD2, 5 bases. Germline assignment: CDR1 DFQATT and CDR2 SNEGSKA (reference sequence). This CDR3 region has 14 residues. The V and J ends lost 2 bases and 1 base respectively, with 12 bases between them. The CDR3 loop reads CSARPRPGSYEQYF. The CDR3 region has the DNA TGCAGTGCTAGACCCCGGCCGGGGTCCTACGAGCAGTACTTC.

In its sample, this clonotype was seen many times. The rearrangement links TRBV6-1 to TRBJ2-6; D tentatively reads TRBD1 or TRBD2 (5 bases each). Trimming removed 8 bases at V and 2 bases at J, with 7 bases between. The CDR3 is made up of 13 amino acids. CDR1 is MNHNS and CDR2 is SASEGT in the germline V gene. The DNA of the CDR3 is TGTGCCAGCGGGGACCCTGGGGCCAACGTCCTGACTTTC. Its translation is CASGDPGANVLTF.

The chain combines TRBV6-5 with TRBJ1-1; 9 bases map to TRBD1. The J segment lost 7 bases and the V segment lost 6 bases, leaving 9 bases of the junction unmatched. Per germline, CDR1 MNHEY and CDR2 SVGAGI. The CDR3 has 14 residues. The CDR3 is CASRTGTGLVEAFF. CDR3 bases: TGTGCCAGCAGGACCGGGACAGGGTTAGTTGAAGCTTTCTTT.

Many counts were recorded for this clonotype. The rearrangement uses TRBV27 and TRBJ2-7, with 11 bases identical to TRBD2. The CDR3 loop spans 15 amino acids. From germline, CDR1 is MNHEY and CDR2 SMNVEV (reference sequence). Trimming took 5 bases from V and 4 from J; bases not matched to a gene: 7. Written as DNA, the CDR3 is TGTGCCAGCAGTCCCCGGGTAGCGGGGGGGTACGAGCAGTACTTC. This sequence encodes CASSPRVAGGYEQYF.

This rearrangement joins TRBV28 to TRBJ1-5; a possible D gene is TRBD1 (6 bases). V lost 3 bases and J 3 bases, leaving 12 bases between the germline ends. Germline assignment: CDR1 MDHEN and CDR2 SYDVKM. The CDR3 covers 15 residues. The CDR3: CASSFIRGYNQPQHF. CDR3 DNA: TGTGCCAGCAGTTTTATCAGGGGATACAATCAGCCCCAGCATTTT.

The V and J genes are TRBV6-5 and TRBJ2-2; unclear D gene. This CDR3 region has 13 residues. V was clipped by 5 bases and J by 7 bases, with 11 bases between them. CDR1 and CDR2 (germline): MNHEY, SVGAGI. CDR3: CASSNRQSGELFF. The CDR3 bases are TGTGCCAGCAGTAACAGACAAAGCGGGGAGCTGTTTTTT.

This clonotype was found many times. The gene calls are TRBV13 and TRBJ2-5, with a weak D call TRBD2 (5 bases). From germline, CDR1 is PRHDT and CDR2 FYEKMQ (reference sequence). Trimming took off 2 bases at V and 4 bases at J, with 17 bases between the two ends. The CDR3 covers 16 residues. The CDR3 DNA sequence: TGTGCCAGCAGCTTAAGCGGACTCTCTAGCTTAGAGACCCAGTACTTC. This codes for CASSLSGLSSLETQYF. The full variable domain, completed using reference TRBV13 and TRBJ2-5, is AAGVIQSPRHLIKEKRETATLKCYPIPRHDTVYWYQQGPGQDPQFLISFYEKMQSDKGSIPDRFSAQQFSDYHSELNMSSLELGDSALYFCASSLSGLSSLETQYFGPGTRLLVL.

This clonotype has ten or more counts. The rearrangement uses TRBV10-1 and TRBJ2-6; no firm D call. The CDR3 is 17 residues long. Germline CDR1 reads WNHNN; CDR2 reads SYGVQD (reference sequence). V lost 2 bases and J lost 1, with 12 bases in between. The CDR3 sequence is CASSEPLALSGANVLTF. The CDR3 DNA follows: TGCGCCAGCAGTGAGCCTCTGGCTCTTTCTGGGGCCAACGTCCTGACTTTC.

In this sample, this clonotype turned up many times. CDR3 in amino acids: CASNRAAYGYTF. The DNA for the CDR3 is TGTGCCAGCAACCGGGCCGCCTATGGCTACACCTTC. The chain uses TRBV12-3 or TRBV12-4 and TRBJ1-2, with D unclear. The CDR3 spans 12 residues. V lost 7 bases to trimming and J lost 4 bases, with 10 bases between them.

This clonotype came up many times. The V call is TRBV20-1, the J call TRBJ2-7; TRBD2 is a possible D gene (5 bases). The CDR3 covers 12 residues. Trimming cost V 6 bases and J 6 bases, with 15 bases left between them. The germline CDR1 and CDR2 sequences are DFQATT and SNEGSKA (reference sequence). The CDR3 DNA is TGCAGTGCCCCGACGGGATCGGGCGAGCAGTACTTC. Amino acids: CSAPTGSGEQYF.

This chain uses TRBV28 with TRBJ1-4; 9 positions agree with TRBD1. Germline values: CDR1 MDHEN, CDR2 SYDVKM. V was clipped by 6 bases and J by 10 bases; unmatched bases: 6. This CDR3 contains 13 residues. The CDR3, as DNA: TGTGCCAGCAGGGAGGGACAGGGTGTAAAACTGTTTTTT. The encoded protein is CASREGQGVKLFF.

Many counts were recorded for this clonotype. This chain uses TRBV4-3 with TRBJ2-7; 9 bases agree with TRBD1. The germline V gene encodes CDR1 LGHNA and CDR2 YSLEER. This CDR3 has 14 residues. The ends lost 8 bases at V and 5 bases at J; junction bases unmatched: 10. Here the CDR3 DNA reads TGCGCCAGCGGGGTGGGACAGGGCGTCCACGAGCAGTACTTC. Its translation: CASGVGQGVHEQYF.

This clonotype showed up many times. The V gene is TRBV5-1, the J gene TRBJ2-2, with D hard to call. Deletions cut 6 bases from V and 4 bases from J, with 7 bases between. CDR1 and CDR2 from the germline V gene are SGHRS and YFSETQ. The CDR3 sequence is 12 residues long. The chain's CDR3 is CASTWSTGELFF. CDR3 sequence (DNA): TGCGCCAGCACCTGGTCCACCGGGGAGCTGTTTTTT.

The chain carries TRBV6-5 and TRBJ2-1; 9 positions match TRBD1. CDR1 is MNHEY and CDR2 is SVGAGI in the germline V gene. V shed 4 bases and J 7 bases; nucleotides not matched to a gene: 11. The CDR3 consists of 16 residues. CDR3 residues: CASSLSGTGIGNEQFF. CDR3 coding DNA: TGTGCCAGCAGTTTATCCGGGACAGGGATAGGGAATGAGCAGTTCTTC.

At least ten counts were recorded for this clonotype. The chain recombines TRBV6-6 with TRBJ1-2, with D unresolved. The CDR3 totals 15 residues. The germline V gene has CDR1 MNHNY and CDR2 SVGAGI (reference sequence). The V end was cut by 2 bases, the J end by 6 bases, with 16 bases between. In nucleotides, the CDR3 is TGTGCCAGCAGTTACGTAAGGAAGGCGGTTGATGGCTACACCTTC. Its translation is CASSYVRKAVDGYTF.

This clonotype came up a few times. The gene calls are TRBV7-8 and TRBJ2-3; D not resolved. The CDR3 loop spans 15 amino acids. V was clipped by 4 bases and J by 0 bases, with 11 bases between them. Per the germline V gene, CDR1 is SGHVS and CDR2 is FQNEAQ. CDR3 amino acids: CASSYTDLSTDTQYF. CDR3 sequence (DNA): TGTGCCAGCAGCTATACTGACCTTAGCACAGATACGCAGTATTTT.

This clonotype was seen repeatedly, ten times or more. CDR3: CASSLRGDGAASEAFF. In DNA form, the CDR3 reads TGCGCCAGCAGCTTGCGGGGAGATGGGGCAGCTAGTGAAGCTTTCTTT. This chain joins TRBV5-1 and TRBJ1-1; weak D call: TRBD1 (5 bases). The V end was cut by 1 base, the J end by 7 bases, with 20 bases between. This CDR3 contains 16 residues. CDR1 and CDR2 (germline): SGHRS, YFSETQ.